This T cell receptor (beta chain) was sequenced in a study of neurological immune-mediated disorders (dated by TCRdb to between 2018 and 2021). Regarding the complete study: Of the roughly 34 multiple sclerosis patients, some 30 had relapsing-remitting MS and 3 had secondary progressive MS. The study compared peripheral blood TCR-beta repertoires of HTLV-I-associated myelopathy (HAM/TSP) patients, multiple sclerosis patients and healthy controls using UMI-based sequencing. The approximately 110 TCR-beta libraries included longitudinal samples, technical triplicates and paired sorted CD4+ and CD8+ T-cell subsets alongside PBMC samples. The cohort was made up of 68 subjects, consisting of some 14 HAM/TSP patients, 34 multiple sclerosis patients and roughly 20 healthy controls. Results and caveats for the whole study, not just this receptor: The MS cluster was not associated with any clinical or MRI features, and the authors stated that larger cohorts are needed. Phylogenetic analysis grouped repertoires from 18 of 34 MS patients into a cluster of related CDR3 sequences, suggesting a possible repertoire-level signature. TCR clonal expansion was highest in HAM/TSP patients and lowest in MS patients, with MS patients falling below even healthy controls. No identical CDR3 amino acid sequences were shared among expanded clones across subjects, suggesting private TCR-beta repertoires in all groups.

This clonotype has ten or more counts. Its antigen target is currently unknown. Base quality data are lacking; no much larger clone is found one base away. Unsorted PBMC libraries were generated from 2 million PBMCs stored in RNAlater at -80 °C until RNA extraction. Multiple sclerosis patients were enrolled in a US clinical protocol under which disease progression was evaluated by magnetic resonance imaging. Peripheral blood was subjected to Ficoll-Hypaque density gradient centrifugation to isolate PBMCs, which were then cryopreserved in liquid nitrogen. Taken from cysteine to phenylalanine, the CDR3 has 16 residues. Only the CDR3 part of the read is kept: 48 bases, read in frame from the first base. After removal of 0 bases from V and 6 bases from J, the junction retains 6 bases not matched to a gene. Taken from the germline V gene, the CDR1 and CDR2 loops are SGDLS and YYNGEE. cDNA was synthesized by template-switch 5'RACE using a primer with a 10-nucleotide random unique molecular identifier that tagged each TCR transcript. Each sequencing run produced over 160 million TCR-beta sequences covering 15-18 subjects. The RNeasy kit was used to extract total RNA. The KAPA Real-time Library Amplification kit was used to amplify TCR-beta VDJ regions with primers for the TCR constant region and the 5'RACE anchor. A first PCR added sample indexes and Illumina adaptors, after which a second PCR increased the library yield. After purification with Ampure beads, the TCR product of roughly 650 bp was size-selected on a 2% E-gel SizeSelection system. Before pooling, library quality was assessed on a Bioanalyzer, concentration was determined with Qubit, and library quantification was performed with the Kapa Library Quantification kit. Libraries were sequenced paired-end 2 x 150 bp on an Illumina HiSeq 2500. To increase sequence diversity, about 24-32% phiX was spiked into each library pool. The source study handled its data this way. The UMI-based MiGEC pipeline processed quality-filtered reads and removed over 85% of raw TCR sequences during error correction. IMGT germline references were used for alignment of VDJ genes, and clonotypes were defined by a unique CDR3 amino acid sequence together with V-J genes. Clonal expansion, Shannon diversity and CDR3 relatedness were evaluated with VDJtools (CalcPairwiseDistances, ClusterSamples), while phylogenetic trees were built in CLCbio workbench. Clones with at least 8 unique UMIs were defined as expanded, with this threshold being based on coefficient-of-variation modelling across technical triplicates. Starting from the raw public reads, TCRdb applied fastp trimming at Q25, assembled clones with MiXCR and retained in-frame beta chains. Here each entry gathers all rows of one CDR3 protein and keeps the most common genes and DNA. TCRdb, not the authors, supplied the V and J calls. The sample table contains tens of thousands of distinct CDR3 sequences; only one count was recorded for more than 2% of them. The ten biggest clones cover about 2.4% of the sample.

Sequenced material: PBMCs. The clonotype comes from a man aged 50 or older with multiple sclerosis. The sequence links TRBV9 to TRBJ2-1, and 10 junction bases match TRBD2. The nucleotide sequence reads as follows: TGTGCCAGCAGCGTAGGAGGAGCGGGGGGGCCCAATGAGCAGTTCTTC. It translates as CASSVGGAGGPNEQFF.